This is a list of T cell receptor beta chains from one sample in a study of T cell repertoires in cytomegalovirus infection. TCRdb re-called the reads with MiXCR, one entry per CDR3 protein. The sample lists approximately 250,000 distinct CDR3 sequences; approximately 7% were seen once. Material: PBMCs. The receptors were gathered from a human donor in good health (CMV status not recorded). Some clones in this sample may be carry-over from other donors' samples. Each CDR3 is given with its conserved first and last residue. A D gene is named only where the DNA matches it firmly. For some rows the clone size is stated as once, few or many, or as a class when expanded; others skip it.

TRBV3-1	TRBJ1-1	-	few	CASSQPGTDTEAFF	TGTGCCAGCAGCCAACCTGGCACGGACACTGAAGCTTTCTTT
TRBV7-2	TRBJ1-1	-	many	CASSLLSLNTEAFF	TGTGCCAGCAGCTTGTTGAGCTTGAACACTGAAGCTTTCTTT
TRBV29-1	TRBJ1-5	TRBD1	-	CSVDTGQGNQPQHF	TGCAGCGTTGACACGGGACAGGGGAATCAGCCCCAGCATTTT
TRBV29-1	TRBJ1-5	TRBD1	many	CSVGQGTDQPQHF	TGCAGCGTTGGACAGGGGACAGACCAGCCCCAGCATTTT
TRBV14	TRBJ2-2	-	many	CASSQLRQMNTGELFF	TGTGCCAGCAGCCAGTTGAGACAGATGAACACCGGGGAGCTGTTTTTT
TRBV2	TRBJ2-2	TRBD2	many	CASSEFRGGTSGELFF	TGTGCCAGCAGTGAATTCCGCGGGGGGACGTCCGGGGAGCTGTTTTTT
TRBV20-1	TRBJ2-5	-	many	CSAEGETQYF	TGCAGTGCTGAGGGTGAGACCCAGTACTTC
TRBV6-2/TRBV6-3	TRBJ2-7	-	many	CASSYQGTEQYF	TGTGCCAGCAGCTACCAGGGAACCGAGCAGTACTTC
TRBV7-2	TRBJ1-5	TRBD1	many	CASSPGQAGNQPQHF	TGTGCCAGCAGCCCCGGACAGGCTGGCAATCAGCCCCAGCATTTT
TRBV7-2	TRBJ1-1	-	many	CASSLVAGDEAFF	TGTGCCAGCAGCTTAGTAGCAGGGGATGAAGCTTTCTTT
TRBV10-3	TRBJ2-3	TRBD1	many	CAIRGTGSTDTQYF	TGTGCCATCAGAGGGACAGGGAGCACAGATACGCAGTATTTT
TRBV12-3/TRBV12-4	TRBJ1-3	-	-	CASSSYMAPVDTIYF	TGTGCCAGCAGTTCGTATATGGCCCCGGTAGACACCATATATTTT
TRBV7-9	TRBJ1-1	-	many	CASSPSMRDTEAFF	TGTGCCAGCAGTCCGTCGATGCGGGACACTGAAGCTTTCTTT
TRBV7-2	TRBJ2-1	-	many	CASSYRDFVNEQFF	TGTGCCAGCAGCTACCGGGACTTCGTCAATGAGCAGTTCTTC
TRBV7-2	TRBJ1-2	-	many	CASSPLQGGYGYTF	TGTGCCAGCAGCCCCTTACAGGGAGGGTATGGCTACACCTTC
TRBV7-2	TRBJ2-1	-	many	CASSLEGVYLNEQFF	TGTGCCAGCAGCTTAGAGGGGGTATATCTCAATGAGCAGTTCTTC
TRBV7-9	TRBJ1-5	-	many	CASSPGQSDGNQPQHF	TGTGCCAGCAGCCCCGGACAGTCGGACGGCAATCAGCCCCAGCATTTT
TRBV9	TRBJ1-1	TRBD1	-	CASSVGTGFHTEAFF	TGTGCCAGCAGCGTAGGGACAGGTTTTCACACTGAAGCTTTCTTT
TRBV20-1	TRBJ1-1	-	many	CSAYEGNTEAFF	TGCAGTGCTTACGAGGGGAACACTGAAGCTTTCTTT
TRBV7-6	TRBJ2-1	TRBD1	-	CASSPGGVNEQFF	TGTGCCAGCAGTCCAGGGGGCGTAAATGAGCAGTTCTTC
TRBV25-1	TRBJ2-7	-	many	CASSDQGYEQYF	TGTGCCAGCAGTGACCAGGGTTACGAGCAGTACTTC
TRBV6-2/TRBV6-3	TRBJ2-4	TRBD1	-	CASRLDRAREGQYF	TGTGCCAGCAGACTGGACAGGGCCCGCGAGGGTCAGTACTTC
TRBV7-6	TRBJ2-7	-	many	CASSSQSGGEQYF	TGTGCCAGCAGCTCGCAATCAGGAGGCGAGCAGTACTTC
TRBV29-1	TRBJ1-2	-	-	CSVEQYGYTF	TGCAGCGTTGAACAGTATGGCTACACCTTC
TRBV11-2	TRBJ2-3	TRBD2	-	CASSETSGRPSTDTQYF	TGTGCCAGCAGCGAGACTAGCGGGAGACCTAGCACAGATACGCAGTATTTT
TRBV7-9	TRBJ2-7	-	-	CASSFWERTNEQYF	TGTGCCAGCAGCTTTTGGGAAAGGACCAACGAGCAGTACTTC
TRBV5-4	TRBJ1-1	-	many	CASSLNQGNTEAFF	TGTGCCAGCAGCTTGAACCAGGGGAACACTGAAGCTTTCTTT
TRBV6-2/TRBV6-3	TRBJ2-1	TRBD2	many	CASSSKGLADYEQFF	TGTGCCAGCAGTTCTAAGGGACTAGCGGACTATGAGCAGTTCTTC
TRBV6-2/TRBV6-3	TRBJ2-2	-	once	CASSLGQFNTGELFF	TGTGCCAGCAGTCTTGGACAGTTTAACACCGGGGAGCTGTTTTTT
TRBV7-2	TRBJ1-2	-	many	CASSFGTANYGYTF	TGTGCCAGCAGCTTTGGGACCGCCAACTATGGCTACACCTTC
TRBV29-1	TRBJ2-2	TRBD2	many	CSAGLGPAGELFF	TGCAGCGCAGGACTAGGGCCAGCCGGGGAGCTGTTTTTT
TRBV11-2	TRBJ2-7	TRBD1	many	CASSSSRDRLYEQYF	TGTGCCAGCAGCTCGAGCCGGGACAGGCTCTACGAGCAGTACTTC